This T cell receptor beta chain was found in a study of blood T cell repertoires in COVID-19. Clones were read by immunoSEQ multiplex PCR, and TCRdb kept only the in-frame ones, dropping some. The table lists about 130,000 clones, approximately 83% of them singletons. The CDR3 spans 14 residues. Germline V gene data show CDR1 as KGHSH and CDR2 as LQKENI. V shed 1 base and J shed 6 bases, with 12 bases lying between them. The chain carries TRBV18 and TRBJ1-1; possibly TRBD1 for D (5 bases). Specimen: peripheral blood. The clonotype comes from an elderly woman with acute or convalescent COVID-19. Here the CDR3 DNA reads TGTGCCAGCTCACCACTGACAGAGACCCCTGAAGCTTTCTTT. Its translation is CASSPLTETPEAFF.